This record covers a single T cell receptor (beta chain). The data belong to a study of blood T cell repertoires in COVID-19. Study background: Samples of COVID-19 (acute and convalescent) were obtained from the United States, Italy and Spain. T cells, B-cell-depleted T cells, or PBMCs supplied cDNA or gDNA.

Per the original data handling: Reference gene primer amplification gave estimated nucleated cell counts. TCRdb's table, derived via immunoSEQ multiplex PCR, lists solely in-frame clones and lacks some. The V and J calls and clone size were taken over from that table, and D and trimming were inferred from the DNA. The table includes 100,000 to 110,000 clones, about 89% detected once. Germline CDR1 and CDR2: SGHAT and FQNNGV. The V gene lost 5 bases and the J gene lost 2 bases, with 15 bases spanning the gap. CDR3 length equals 15 residues. Sequenced material: peripheral blood. The receptor comes from a man over 45 with active COVID-19. This rearrangement joins TRBV11-2 to TRBJ1-2; D gene unclear. CDR3 region: CASSLTIPSNYGYTF. CDR3 nucleotides: TGTGCCAGCAGCCTAACCATTCCGAGCAACTATGGCTACACCTTC.